The 21 T cell receptor beta chains given below trace back to one sample, sequenced in a study of blood T cell repertoires in COVID-19. The data were produced by immunoSEQ multiplex PCR, yet TCRdb's version contains in-frame clones alone and is incomplete. The table shows 300,000 to 400,000 clones, with 88% occurring only once. The sample consisted of peripheral blood. The receptors here all came from a woman in her 30s with COVID-19, enrolled during active disease.

J is TRBJ2-1 and V is TRBV18; TRBD1 might be the D (6 bases). The germline V gene has CDR1 KGHSH and CDR2 LQKENI. V was trimmed by 3 bases and J by 2 bases, leaving 11 bases between them. This CDR3 is built from 15 residues. In DNA form, the CDR3 reads TGTGCCAGCTCACCCTACAGGGTACCCTACAATGAGCAGTTCTTC. Amino acid sequence: CASSPYRVPYNEQFF. Full variable domain (rest looked up from reference TRBV18 and TRBJ2-1): NAGVMQNPRHLVRRRGQEARLRCSPMKGHSHVYWYRQLPEEGLKFMVYLQKENIIDESGMPKERFSAEFPKEGPSILRIQQVVRGDSAAYFCASSPYRVPYNEQFFGPGTRLTVL.

This rearrangement joins TRBV5-1 to TRBJ2-3, with 8 positions matching TRBD2. The V and J ends lost 3 bases and 6 bases, in that order; junction bases with no gene match: 6. The germline gives CDR1 SGHRS, CDR2 YFSETQ. The CDR3 sequence is 14 residues long. The CDR3 loop is CASSSGGPRDTQYF. The DNA for the CDR3 is TGCGCCAGCAGCTCGGGGGGGCCGAGGGATACGCAGTATTTT.

The rearrangement links TRBV18 to TRBJ2-1; TRBD1 matches at 7 bases. Trimming took 4 bases from V and 0 from J; bases not matched to a gene: 6. From germline, CDR1 is KGHSH and CDR2 LQKENI. This CDR3 region has 16 residues. This CDR3 is CASSRGQVSSYNEQFF. The CDR3 nucleotides read TGTGCCAGCTCACGCGGACAGGTGAGCTCCTACAATGAGCAGTTCTTC.

In regard to this clone: At the DNA level, this CDR3 is encoded by other sequences in the same sample as well. V usage is TRBV7-9 and J usage is TRBJ1-2; D is undetermined. V was clipped by 1 base and J by 4 bases, with 7 bases between them. From germline, CDR1 is SEHNR and CDR2 FQNEAQ (reference sequence). CDR3 size: 13 residues. CDR3 amino acids: CASSLGAGYGYTF. Written as DNA, the CDR3 is TGTGCCAGCAGCTTAGGAGCCGGCTATGGCTACACCTTC.

This clone was seen a single time. The V gene is TRBV2, the J gene TRBJ1-2; no clear D gene. Germline V lookup: CDR1 SNHLY, CDR2 FYNNEI. The CDR3 is 11 residues long. V was pared by 4 bases and J by 6 bases, with 6 bases between. The CDR3: CASSVTDGYTF. In DNA, the CDR3 is TGTGCCAGCAGTGTAACGGATGGCTACACCTTC.

The chain is built from TRBV29-1 and TRBJ2-7; no firm D call. The V gene's germline CDR1 is SQVTM and CDR2 ANQGSEA. Trimming took off 0 bases at V and 3 bases at J, with 9 bases between the two ends. The CDR3 runs to 13 residues. This CDR3 reads CSVEDGQFYEQYF. CDR3 sequence (DNA): TGCAGCGTTGAAGATGGTCAGTTCTACGAGCAGTACTTC.

The J gene is TRBJ2-1, the V gene TRBV7-8; D call uncertain. Germline V gives CDR1 SGHVS, CDR2 FQNEAQ. The CDR3 runs to 15 residues. V lost 5 bases, J lost 4 bases, and 15 bases lay in between. The CDR3 region has the DNA TGTGCCAGCAGCCGAGAACGTGGGCGATACAATGAGCAGTTCTTC. Protein sequence: CASSRERGRYNEQFF.

V gene TRBV2 combines with J gene TRBJ1-4, with TRBD1 matching 7 bases. CDR1 is SNHLY and CDR2 is FYNNEI in the germline V gene. V shed 6 bases, J shed 7 bases, and the junction held 2 bases outside the gene matches. The CDR3 extends over 12 amino acids. The CDR3 nucleotides are TGTGCCAGCAGGACAGGGAGTGAAAAACTGTTTTTT. The encoded protein is CASRTGSEKLFF.

This clone was detected a few times. V usage is TRBV5-5 and J usage is TRBJ2-6; 13 bases align to TRBD2. From germline, CDR1 is SGHKS and CDR2 YYEKEE (reference sequence). The CDR3 is 19 amino acids. Losses at the gene ends were 4 bases for V and 0 bases for J; bases not matched to a gene: 7. The CDR3 region is CASSPRTSGGLSGANVLTF. The CDR3 region has the DNA TGTGCCAGCAGCCCCAGGACTAGCGGGGGTCTCTCTGGGGCCAACGTCCTGACTTTC.

In its sample, this clone was seen once. The chain has TRBV2 and TRBJ2-3; TRBD1 matches at 7 bases. CDR1 is SNHLY and CDR2 is FYNNEI in the germline V gene. With V trimmed by 6 bases and J by 1 base, 4 bases remained unmatched. CDR3 size: 14 residues. CDR3 sequence: CASSGDSRTDTQYF. The CDR3 region has the DNA TGTGCCAGCAGCGGGGACAGCCGCACAGATACGCAGTATTTT.

The chain is built from TRBV6-5 and TRBJ1-1, with D possibly being TRBD1 (6 bases). V was trimmed by 5 bases and J by 0 bases, leaving 10 bases between them. This CDR3 spans 14 amino acids. CDR1 is MNHEY, CDR2 SVGAGI, per germline. The CDR3 nucleotides are TGTGCCAGCAGTAGGACAGCGATGAACACTGAAGCTTTCTTT. This gives the protein CASSRTAMNTEAFF.

This chain uses TRBV3-1 (or the pseudogene TRBV3-2) with TRBJ1-2; no firm D call. V gave up 3 bases and J gave up 8 bases, with 16 bases separating them. From germline, CDR1 is LGHDT and CDR2 YNNKEL (reference sequence). This CDR3 contains 14 residues. The chain's CDR3 is CASSHEGTLGGYTF. The CDR3 DNA reads TGTGCCAGCAGCCACGAGGGCACCCTGGGGGGCTACACCTTC.

This sequence joins TRBV11-2 and TRBJ1-2, with D possibly TRBD1 on 6 matching bases. This CDR3 is 17 amino acids long. V shed 1 base and J shed 4 bases, with 19 bases lying between them. CDR1 SGHAT and CDR2 FQNNGV come from the germline V gene. The CDR3 DNA follows: TGTGCCAGCAGCTTAGCCCCGAGGGGGGGGCTGGGCTATGGCTACACCTTC. It yields the protein CASSLAPRGGLGYGYTF.

The chain links TRBV5-4 to TRBJ2-3, with D maybe TRBD2 (6 bases). Germline values: CDR1 SGHNT, CDR2 YYREEE (reference sequence). The V gene lost 4 bases and the J gene lost 5 bases, with 11 bases spanning the gap. The CDR3 loop spans 13 amino acids. CDR3 amino acids: CASSTGLRDTQYF. Written as DNA, the CDR3 is TGTGCCAGCAGCACCGGACTACGAGATACGCAGTATTTT.

J is TRBJ2-4 and V is TRBV13, with 7 bases lining up with TRBD1. In germline, CDR1 is PRHDT, CDR2 FYEKMQ (reference sequence). The ends lost 4 bases at V and 8 bases at J; junction bases unmatched: 2. This CDR3 region has 12 residues. DNA for the CDR3: TGTGCCAGCAGCTACGACAGGGACATTCAGTACTTC. As protein: CASSYDRDIQYF.

With respect to this clone: The junction departs from the called germline gene at one end, perhaps through a read error. The same CDR3 can be traced to other DNA sequences in this sample. V is TRBV18 and J is TRBJ2-7; 8 bases align to TRBD1. Germline-derived CDR1 and CDR2 are KGHSH and LQKENI. The CDR3 spans 14 residues. For the CDR3, the DNA is TGTGCCAGCTCACCTGGACAGGGCCGGTACGAGCAATACTTC. Protein: CASSPGQGRYEQYF. The complete variable domain, with remaining parts taken from reference TRBV18 and TRBJ2-7, reads NAGVMQNPRHLVRRRGQEARLRCSPMKGHSHVYWYRQLPEEGLKFMVYLQKENIIDESGMPKERFSAEFPKEGPSILRIQQVVRGDSAAYFCASSPGQGRYEQYFGPGTRLTVT.

This clone was counted a single time. The chain links TRBV24-1 to TRBJ1-5; D might be TRBD1 (6 bases). V shed 3 bases and J shed 3 bases, with 17 bases lying between them. The V gene's germline CDR1 is KGHDR and CDR2 SFDVKD. The CDR3 length is 17 residues. Here the CDR3 DNA reads TGTGCCACCAGTGATCCCAAGGACAGCCCCTCCAATCAGCCCCAGCATTTT. Protein sequence: CATSDPKDSPSNQPQHF.

With regard to this clone: This sample also contains other DNA sequences that code for the same CDR3. The rearrangement joins TRBV24-1 to TRBJ1-2; D unresolved. Between the trimmed V and J ends, which lost 2 bases and 2 bases, there was a span of 5 bases. This CDR3 contains 13 residues. Germline V lookup: CDR1 KGHDR, CDR2 SFDVKD. DNA for the CDR3: TGTGCCACCAGTGATTCGGTAAACTATGGCTACACCTTC. Translated: CATSDSVNYGYTF.

The genes are TRBV5-1 and TRBJ2-3, with a possible D match to TRBD1 (6 bases). Germline V lookup: CDR1 SGHRS, CDR2 YFSETQ. Trimming stripped 6 bases from V and 3 bases from J, with 14 bases between. CDR3 size: 14 residues. CDR3 DNA: TGCGCCAGCAACCCAGGGGAGTGGACAGATACGCAGTATTTT. Its protein is CASNPGEWTDTQYF.

The chain joins TRBV6-5 to TRBJ1-4; D unresolved. CDR3 length: 13 residues. Trimming removed 2 bases at V and 8 bases at J, with 9 bases between. Germline CDR1 and CDR2: MNHEY and SVGAGI. CDR3 nucleotide sequence: TGTGCCAGCAGTTACCTCTTCGGGGAAAAACTGTTTTTT. Its protein is CASSYLFGEKLFF.

This clone was detected many times. J is TRBJ1-5 and V is TRBV28, with TRBD1 matching over 7 bases. CDR1 MDHEN and CDR2 SYDVKM come from the germline V gene. The CDR3 is made up of 18 amino acids. V was pared by 7 bases and J by 0 bases, with 15 bases of the junction left unmatched. CDR3 loop: CASTRLGTEIYSNQPQHF. The CDR3 region has the DNA TGTGCCAGCACCCGTCTTGGGACAGAGATTTATAGCAATCAGCCCCAGCATTTT.